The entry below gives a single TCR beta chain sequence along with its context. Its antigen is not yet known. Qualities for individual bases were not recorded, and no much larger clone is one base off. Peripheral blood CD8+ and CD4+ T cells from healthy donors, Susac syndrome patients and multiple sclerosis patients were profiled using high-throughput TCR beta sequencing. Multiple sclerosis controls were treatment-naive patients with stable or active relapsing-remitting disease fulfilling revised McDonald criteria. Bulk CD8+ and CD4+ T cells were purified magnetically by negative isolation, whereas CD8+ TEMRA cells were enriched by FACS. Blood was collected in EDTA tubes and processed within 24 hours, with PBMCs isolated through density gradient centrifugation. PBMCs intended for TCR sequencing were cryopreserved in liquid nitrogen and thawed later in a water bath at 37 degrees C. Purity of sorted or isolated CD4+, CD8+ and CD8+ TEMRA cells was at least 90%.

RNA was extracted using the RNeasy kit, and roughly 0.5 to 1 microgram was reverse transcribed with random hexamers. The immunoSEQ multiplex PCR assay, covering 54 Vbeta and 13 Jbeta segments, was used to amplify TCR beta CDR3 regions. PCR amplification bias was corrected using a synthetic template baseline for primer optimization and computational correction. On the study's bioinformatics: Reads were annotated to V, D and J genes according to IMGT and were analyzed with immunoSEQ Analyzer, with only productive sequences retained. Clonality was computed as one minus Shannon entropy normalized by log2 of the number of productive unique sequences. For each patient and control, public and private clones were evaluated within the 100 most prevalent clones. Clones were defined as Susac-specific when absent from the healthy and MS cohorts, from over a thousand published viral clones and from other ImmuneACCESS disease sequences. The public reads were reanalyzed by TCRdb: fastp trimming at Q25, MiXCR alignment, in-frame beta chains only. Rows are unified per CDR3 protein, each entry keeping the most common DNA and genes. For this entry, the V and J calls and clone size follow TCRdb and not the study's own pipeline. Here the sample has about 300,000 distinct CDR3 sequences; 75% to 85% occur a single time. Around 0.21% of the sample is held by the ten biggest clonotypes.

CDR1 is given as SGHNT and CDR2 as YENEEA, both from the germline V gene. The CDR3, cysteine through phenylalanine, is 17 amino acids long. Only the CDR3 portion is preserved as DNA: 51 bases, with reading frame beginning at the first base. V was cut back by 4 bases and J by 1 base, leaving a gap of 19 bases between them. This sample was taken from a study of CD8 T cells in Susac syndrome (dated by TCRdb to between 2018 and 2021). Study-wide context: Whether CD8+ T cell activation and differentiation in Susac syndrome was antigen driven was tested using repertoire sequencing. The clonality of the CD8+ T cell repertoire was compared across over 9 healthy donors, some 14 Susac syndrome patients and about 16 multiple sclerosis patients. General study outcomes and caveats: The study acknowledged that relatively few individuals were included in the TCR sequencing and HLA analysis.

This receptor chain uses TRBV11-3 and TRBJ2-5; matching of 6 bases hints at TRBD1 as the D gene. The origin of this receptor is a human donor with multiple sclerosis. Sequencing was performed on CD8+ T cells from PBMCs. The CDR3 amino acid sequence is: CASSWRSSGHLQETQYF. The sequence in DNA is TGTGCCAGCAGCTGGCGTTCCTCGGGACACCTCCAAGAGACCCAGTACTTC.